This entry lists 10 T cell receptor beta chains sequenced from one sample in a study of blood T cell repertoires in COVID-19. Some clones are missing from TCRdb's copy, which holds only in-frame ones; the method was immunoSEQ multiplex PCR. The data show roughly 170,000 clones, approximately 84% seen once. The specimen sequenced was peripheral blood. Receptor source: a man aged 35 to 55 who had recovered from COVID-19.

The chain joins TRBV27 to TRBJ1-6; 7 bases line up with TRBD1. Germline lookup yields CDR1 MNHEY and CDR2 SMNVEV (reference sequence). The V segment lost 5 bases and the J segment 9 bases; nucleotides outside the gene matches: 7. This CDR3 is 14 amino acids long. The CDR3 reads CASSLQGSSSPLHF. The CDR3, as DNA: TGTGCCAGCAGTCTACAGGGGAGTAGTTCACCCCTCCACTTT.

The rearrangement joins TRBV6-5 to TRBJ2-1; weak D call: TRBD2 (6 bases). The germline V gene has CDR1 MNHEY and CDR2 SVGAGI. The CDR3 extends over 15 amino acids. With 0 bases removed from V and 7 bases from J, the gap between germline ends came to 13 bases. The CDR3 sequence: CASSYSTGDRNEQFF. The CDR3 DNA sequence: TGTGCCAGCAGTTACTCAACGGGAGATCGGAATGAGCAGTTCTTC.

This chain uses TRBV19 with TRBJ2-1; 14 bases fit TRBD2. This CDR3 contains 15 residues. The ends lost 4 bases at V and 8 bases at J; junction bases unmatched: 4. In germline, CDR1 is LNHDA, CDR2 SQIVND (reference sequence). The CDR3 protein is CASSRLAGGRYEQFF. The CDR3, as DNA: TGTGCCAGTAGTAGACTAGCGGGGGGGCGGTATGAGCAGTTCTTC.

The rearrangement joins TRBV7-6 to TRBJ2-1; TRBD1 matches 11 bases. V gave up 4 bases and J gave up 7 bases; unmatched junction bases: 6. CDR3 size: 15 residues. The V gene's germline CDR1 is SGHVS and CDR2 FNYEAQ. The CDR3 nucleotides are TGTGCCAGCAGCTCCGGGACAGGGGGTCCTAATGAGCAGTTCTTC. Amino acid sequence: CASSSGTGGPNEQFF.

This clone showed up just a few times. This chain links TRBV18 with TRBJ2-6; 8 bases line up with TRBD1. Per germline, CDR1 KGHSH and CDR2 LQKENI. The CDR3 has 15 residues. V shed 4 bases and J 12 bases; nucleotides not matched to a gene: 11. CDR3 in amino acids: CASSLSGQGLSVLTF. The CDR3, as DNA: TGTGCCAGCTCACTTTCCGGACAGGGCCTCAGCGTCCTGACTTTC.

This clone was observed at least ten times. The chain joins TRBV11-2 to TRBJ2-7; 7 nucleotides agree with TRBD2. There are 13 residues in the CDR3. V dropped 6 bases and J dropped 4; count of bases not matched to a gene: 6. Germline lookup yields CDR1 SGHAT and CDR2 FQNNGV. The CDR3: CASSSFGGYEQYF. DNA of the CDR3: TGTGCCAGCAGTTCTTTCGGGGGGTACGAGCAGTACTTC. The complete variable domain, with remaining parts taken from reference TRBV11-2 and TRBJ2-7, reads EAGVAQSPRYKIIEKRQSVAFWCNPISGHATLYWYQQILGQGPKLLIQFQNNGVVDDSQLPKDRFSAERLKGVDSTLKIQPAKLEDSAVYLCASSSFGGYEQYFGPGTRLTVT.

The chain carries TRBV28 and TRBJ2-6; a weak D match, TRBD2 (6 bases). V was trimmed by 6 bases and J by 2 bases, leaving 11 bases between them. The germline V gene has CDR1 MDHEN and CDR2 SYDVKM. The CDR3 runs to 15 residues. CDR3 region: CASSIPGAGANVLTF. CDR3 nucleotides: TGTGCCAGCAGCATCCCGGGGGCTGGGGCCAACGTCCTGACTTTC.

The chain recombines TRBV18 with TRBJ2-4; D possibly corresponds to TRBD2 (6 bases). In germline, CDR1 is KGHSH, CDR2 LQKENI. V was pared by 8 bases and J by 8 bases, with 19 bases between. The CDR3 loop spans 14 amino acids. The CDR3 DNA sequence: TGTGCCAGCGGCGGGACGGGAACTGTGGACATTCAGTACTTC. Residues: CASGGTGTVDIQYF.

This chain links TRBV20-1 with TRBJ1-2; unclear D gene. Trimming pared 3 bases from V and 8 bases from J, leaving 10 bases between. From germline, CDR1 is DFQATT and CDR2 SNEGSKA (reference sequence). The CDR3 covers 11 residues. CDR3 coding DNA: TGCAGTGCTAGTCGCGGGGAAGGCTACACCTTC. This encodes CSASRGEGYTF.

This chain uses TRBV4-1 with TRBJ1-5; 10 positions match TRBD1. J gave up 6 bases and V 2 bases, and 7 bases lay outside the gene matches. In germline, CDR1 is MGHRA, CDR2 YSYEKL. This CDR3 contains 16 residues. CDR3 nucleotides: TGCGCCAGCAGCCAACGGGCGGGACAGGGGAGTCAGCCCCAGCATTTT. Encoded protein: CASSQRAGQGSQPQHF.